This TCR beta chain appears in the sequencing data of a study of blood T cell repertoires in COVID-19. Whole-study context: The United States, Italy and Spain were the sources of the acute and convalescent COVID-19 samples.

Assay used: immunoSEQ multiplex PCR; TCRdb lists only in-frame clones, some missing. This sample has fewer than 500,000 clones, with roughly 80% found just once. Losses at the gene ends were 5 bases for V and 11 bases for J; bases not matched to a gene: 5. The CDR3 has 13 amino acids. Germline CDR1 and CDR2: SGHAT and FQNNGV. This sequence originates from a human donor with acute or convalescent COVID-19. The donor label of this sample is uncertain. This sequence joins TRBV11-2 and TRBJ1-6; 8 bases are a match to TRBD1. The sample consisted of peripheral blood. CDR3 coding DNA: TGTGCCAGCAGCGAACGGACAGGGACACCCCTCCACTTT. Its translation: CASSERTGTPLHF.